One sample yielded the 24 T cell receptor beta chains listed below, sequenced in a study of blood T cell repertoires in COVID-19. Generated by immunoSEQ multiplex PCR, the TCRdb table keeps only in-frame clones and is missing some. The data hold 200,000 to 250,000 clones, with approximately 80% observed a single time. The sequenced sample consisted of peripheral blood. Receptors originate from a human donor in a cohort sampled during active COVID-19.

The V gene is TRBV28, the J gene TRBJ2-3; 7 bases are shared with TRBD1. Germline V gene sequence: CDR1 MDHEN, CDR2 SYDVKM. V was pared by 5 bases and J by 1 base, with 12 bases of the junction left unmatched. This CDR3 region has 17 residues. The CDR3: CASSLPLTGERTDTQYF. For the CDR3, the DNA is TGTGCCAGCAGTCTCCCCCTTACAGGGGAACGCACAGATACGCAGTATTTT.

For the CDR3, the DNA is TGTGCCAGCAGTCATAGGGACAGGGGGCGTGGTGGCTACACCTTC. It specifies CASSHRDRGRGGYTF. The chain is built from TRBV27 and TRBJ1-2, with 12 bases aligning to TRBD1. This CDR3 comprises 15 residues. V shed 5 bases and J 7 bases; nucleotides not matched to a gene: 8. Germline V lookup: CDR1 MNHEY, CDR2 SMNVEV (reference sequence).

The chain recombines TRBV24-1 with TRBJ2-1, with 9 nucleotides matching TRBD2. The CDR3 has 16 residues. Per germline, CDR1 KGHDR and CDR2 SFDVKD. V lost 7 bases, J lost 0 bases, and 6 bases stayed unmatched. CDR3 sequence: CATSLNSGSSYNEQFF. The DNA for the CDR3 is TGTGCCACCAGCCTGAATAGCGGGAGCTCCTACAATGAGCAGTTCTTC.

The V gene is TRBV28, the J gene TRBJ1-5; tentatively, D is TRBD1 (6 bases). The CDR3 has 13 amino acids. Germline loops: CDR1 MDHEN, CDR2 SYDVKM. With 6 bases removed from V and 4 bases from J, the gap between germline ends came to 10 bases. The CDR3 coding sequence is TGTGCCAGCAGGGGACAACAAAATCAGCCCCAGCATTTT. Residues: CASRGQQNQPQHF.

About this clone: One end of the junction fails to match germline, which may point to a read error. The chain combines TRBV7-7 with TRBJ1-3; D is ambiguous. The germline CDR1 and CDR2 sequences are SSHAT and FNYEAQ (reference sequence). The CDR3 extends over 14 amino acids. The CDR3 loop reads CASSRSRAGNTIYF. For the CDR3, the DNA is TGTGCTAGCAGCCGGTCCCGGGCTGGAAACACCATATATTTT.

The chain links TRBV9 to TRBJ1-6; 8 bases align to TRBD1. The trim removed 4 bases at V and 5 bases at J, leaving 8 bases unmatched. The CDR3 loop spans 16 amino acids. Germline V gene sequence: CDR1 SGDLS, CDR2 YYNGEE. The CDR3 bases are TGTGCCAGCAGCCCCCGGACAGGGATGAATAATTCACCCCTCCACTTT. Its protein product is CASSPRTGMNNSPLHF.

The chain joins TRBV19 to TRBJ2-1, with TRBD1 matching over 9 bases. V lost 5 bases, J lost 6 bases, and 14 bases stayed unmatched. The V gene's germline CDR1 is LNHDA and CDR2 SQIVND (reference sequence). The CDR3 length is 17 residues. CDR3: CASSPFRGQGEVNEQFF. The CDR3, as DNA: TGTGCCAGTAGTCCTTTTAGGGGACAGGGAGAGGTCAATGAGCAGTTCTTC.

The chain recombines TRBV7-2 with TRBJ2-7, with 10 positions matching TRBD1. Per the germline V gene, CDR1 is SGHTA and CDR2 is FQGNSA. J gave up 2 bases and V 4 bases, and 14 bases lay outside the gene matches. This CDR3 has 18 amino acids. CDR3 amino acids: CASSSIPFGTGATYEQYF. Here the CDR3 DNA reads TGTGCCAGCAGCTCAATTCCCTTTGGGACAGGGGCAACCTACGAGCAGTACTTC.

This clone was seen more than once but under ten times. This chain links TRBV20-1 with TRBJ1-5, with 7 positions matching TRBD1. Germline V gene data show CDR1 as DFQATT and CDR2 as SNEGSKA (reference sequence). The CDR3 runs 14 residues. The V segment lost 3 bases and the J segment 6 bases; nucleotides outside the gene matches: 8. DNA for the CDR3: TGCAGTGCTAGTCGGCAGGGGGTAGGTCAGCCCCAGCATTTT. Its translation is CSASRQGVGQPQHF.

The rearrangement uses TRBV5-1 and TRBJ2-5; 7 nucleotides agree with TRBD1. V gave up 0 bases and J gave up 7 bases; unmatched junction bases: 6. Germline V lookup: CDR1 SGHRS, CDR2 YFSETQ. The CDR3 extends over 14 amino acids. In DNA, the CDR3 is TGCGCCAGCAGCTTGGAAGCGGACAGGCCGACCCAGTACTTC. This translates into CASSLEADRPTQYF. Combining the CDR3 with reference TRBV5-1 and TRBJ2-5 gives the whole variable domain KAGVTQTPRYLIKTRGQQVTLSCSPISGHRSVSWYQQTPGQGLQFLFEYFSETQRNKGNFPGRFSGRQFSNSRSEMNVSTLELGDSALYLCASSLEADRPTQYFGPGTRLLVL.

The chain has TRBV3-1 (or the pseudogene TRBV3-2) and TRBJ2-3; D call uncertain. In germline, CDR1 is LGHDT, CDR2 YNNKEL (reference sequence). V was pared by 4 bases and J by 8 bases, with 7 bases between. The CDR3 runs 11 residues. The CDR3 nucleotides are TGTGCCAGCAGCCTCGGTGGTACGCAGTATTTT. This encodes CASSLGGTQYF.

This chain connects TRBV5-4 to TRBJ1-5, with TRBD1 matching over 10 bases. V shed 4 bases, J shed 6 bases, and the junction held 4 bases outside the gene matches. The CDR3 contains 14 residues. Germline V gene lookup returns CDR1 SGHNT and CDR2 YYREEE (reference sequence). CDR3 nucleotide sequence: TGTGCCAGCAGCCCCGGACAGGGGGGTCAGCCCCAGCATTTT. Protein product: CASSPGQGGQPQHF.

The V call is TRBV21-1, the J call TRBJ2-7; the table calls TRBD1, which could not be checked here. TRBV21-1 counts as a pseudogene. This CDR3 is 15 amino acids long. The chain's CDR3 is CASGGGQGAPYEQYF. DNA for the CDR3: TGTGCCAGCGGGGGGGGACAGGGGGCCCCCTACGAGCAGTACTTC.

The V gene is TRBV19, the J gene TRBJ1-5; 8 bases align to TRBD1. Per the germline V gene, CDR1 is LNHDA and CDR2 is SQIVND (reference sequence). The junction had 6 bases not matched to a gene; V was cut back by 4 bases and J by 1 base. This CDR3 is built from 16 residues. The DNA for the CDR3 is TGTGCCAGTAGTACGCAGGGGGCCCTAAGCAATCAGCCCCAGCATTTT. Protein sequence: CASSTQGALSNQPQHF.

The V and J genes are TRBV5-1 and TRBJ1-2, with TRBD1 identical over 9 bases. The trim removed 4 bases at V and 8 bases at J, leaving 6 bases unmatched. The CDR3 covers 13 residues. CDR1 is SGHRS and CDR2 is YFSETQ in the germline V gene. CDR3 in DNA: TGCGCCAGCAGCCCCGACAGGGGGTACGGCTACACCTTC. Its protein product is CASSPDRGYGYTF. Variable domain in full (rest from reference TRBV5-1 and TRBJ1-2): KAGVTQTPRYLIKTRGQQVTLSCSPISGHRSVSWYQQTPGQGLQFLFEYFSETQRNKGNFPGRFSGRQFSNSRSEMNVSTLELGDSALYLCASSPDRGYGYTFGSGTRLTVV.

This chain uses TRBV15 with TRBJ2-1; 8 bases agree with TRBD2. This CDR3 is built from 16 residues. With V trimmed by 1 base and J by 5 bases, 7 bases remained unmatched. From germline, CDR1 is LNHNV and CDR2 YYDKDF (reference sequence). The CDR3 region has the DNA TGTGCCACCAGCAGAGTACGCGGGGGGCGTAACAATGAGCAGTTCTTC. Its translation: CATSRVRGGRNNEQFF.

This clone occurred a few times. This chain links TRBV5-1 with TRBJ1-3, with 7 bases aligning to TRBD1. CDR1 is SGHRS and CDR2 is YFSETQ in the germline V gene. This CDR3 comprises 14 residues. V shed 2 bases and J 2 bases; nucleotides not matched to a gene: 1. The CDR3 loop reads CASSFQGAGNTIYF. The CDR3 DNA is TGCGCCAGCAGCTTTCAGGGGGCTGGAAACACCATATATTTT.

This chain joins TRBV7-9 and TRBJ1-2; D possibly corresponds to TRBD1 (6 bases). Germline V gene sequence: CDR1 SEHNR, CDR2 FQNEAQ (reference sequence). Trimming cost V 6 bases and J 8 bases, with 19 bases left between them. This CDR3 contains 14 residues. The CDR3 spells CASSPGQGRGGYTF. The CDR3 DNA sequence: TGTGCCAGCAGTCCAGGGCAGGGGCGAGGAGGCTACACCTTC. The variable domain in full, with the rest retrieved from reference TRBV7-9 and TRBJ1-2, is DTGVSQNPRHKITKRGQNVTFRCDPISEHNRLYWYRQTLGQGPEFLTYFQNEAQLEKSRLLSDRFSAERPKGSFSTLEIQRTEQGDSAMYLCASSPGQGRGGYTFGSGTRLTVV.

This clone was counted ten times or more. The genes are TRBV11-2 and TRBJ1-1; no reliable D call. V lost 1 base, J lost 5 bases, and 8 bases lay in between. Germline V gene lookup returns CDR1 SGHAT and CDR2 FQNNGV. This CDR3 contains 13 residues. This chain's CDR3 is CASSLVAETEAFF. Here the CDR3 DNA reads TGTGCCAGCAGCTTAGTAGCGGAGACTGAAGCTTTCTTT.

V and J are TRBV7-3 and TRBJ2-1; possibly TRBD2 for D (6 bases). This CDR3 is built from 14 residues. The V gene lost 1 base and the J gene lost 10 bases, with 14 bases spanning the gap. Germline assignment: CDR1 SGHTA and CDR2 FQGTGA. CDR3 bases: TGTGCCAGCAGCTTAAGTTTGGATGGGGGGGAGCAGTTCTTC. Translating gives CASSLSLDGGEQFF.

The J gene is TRBJ1-1, the V gene TRBV7-3; tentatively, D is TRBD1 (6 bases). This CDR3 comprises 15 residues. Looked up from germline, CDR1 is SGHTA and CDR2 is FQGTGA. The V end was cut by 0 bases, the J end by 4 bases, with 12 bases between. CDR3 sequence (DNA): TGTGCCAGCAGCTTAACGGGAAGCAGGGGCACTGAAGCTTTCTTT. Amino acids: CASSLTGSRGTEAFF. The full variable domain, with the rest looked up from reference TRBV7-3 and TRBJ1-1, is GAGVSQTPSNKVTEKGKYVELRCDPISGHTALYWYRQSLGQGPEFLIYFQGTGAADDSGLPNDRFFAVRPEGSVSTLKIQRTERGDSAVYLCASSLTGSRGTEAFFGQGTRLTVV.

V gene TRBV25-1 combines with J gene TRBJ1-4; TRBD1 matches 10 bases. Germline V gene sequence: CDR1 MGHDK, CDR2 SYGVNS. The J segment lost 4 bases and the V segment lost 3 bases, leaving 8 bases of the junction unmatched. The CDR3 sequence is 17 residues long. The CDR3 coding sequence is TGTGCCAGCAGTGAGAGGAGACAGGGGGCCCATAATGAAAAACTGTTTTTT. It yields the protein CASSERRQGAHNEKLFF. Full variable domain (outside the CDR3, taken from reference TRBV25-1 and TRBJ1-4): EADIYQTPRYLVIGTGKKITLECSQTMGHDKMYWYQQDPGMELHLIHYSYGVNSTEKGDLSSESTVSRIRTEHFPLTLESARPSHTSQYLCASSERRQGAHNEKLFFGSGTQLSVL.

This clone was picked up one time. V usage is TRBV18 and J usage is TRBJ1-1, with D possibly TRBD1 on 5 matching bases. From germline, CDR1 is KGHSH and CDR2 LQKENI. Trimming pared 2 bases from V and 1 base from J, leaving 11 bases between. The CDR3 has 15 residues. For the CDR3, the DNA is TGTGCCAGCTCACCATCAGCTGGACAGAACACTGAAGCTTTCTTT. Protein sequence: CASSPSAGQNTEAFF. The full variable domain, in which reference TRBV18 and TRBJ1-1 provide the parts outside the CDR3, is NAGVMQNPRHLVRRRGQEARLRCSPMKGHSHVYWYRQLPEEGLKFMVYLQKENIIDESGMPKERFSAEFPKEGPSILRIQQVVRGDSAAYFCASSPSAGQNTEAFFGQGTRLTVV.

To note about this clone: Additional DNA sequences in this sample encode the identical CDR3. This sequence joins TRBV10-3 and TRBJ1-1; possibly TRBD1 for D (5 bases). Germline assignment: CDR1 ENHRY and CDR2 SYGVKD. Trimming pared 6 bases from V and 5 bases from J, leaving 13 bases between. The CDR3 contains 13 residues. The CDR3 is CAISDGRGTEAFF. The CDR3 DNA sequence: TGTGCCATCAGCGATGGCCGGGGGACTGAAGCTTTCTTT.